This T cell receptor beta chain was recovered during a study of blood T cell repertoires in COVID-19 (dated by TCRdb to 2020 to 2021). In terms of the full investigation: Samples from collaborators originated in the United States, Italy and Spain and spanned both the acute and convalescent phases of COVID-19. The material from the prospective study consisted of cDNA or gDNA derived from T cells, B-cell-depleted T cells, or PBMCs. Subjects who had been exposed to COVID-19, were actively infected with it, or had recovered from it provided the deeply sampled blood TCRbeta repertoires that made up the dataset. A freely available public database, intended as a resource for researchers studying the immune response to SARS-CoV-2, is where the repertoires were released. Samples were obtained from the ongoing ImmuneRACE study (first 160 participants) and from some 1,200 subjects provided by 6 global collaborators. Sample metadata almost always included a de-identified subject ID, COVID-19 status, age in years and sex. Where HLA class I and class II types were available, the types were taken from metadata supplied by the sample provider, not from assay-based typing. On the study overall, not on this receptor specifically: Clinical and demographic metadata were provided uncurated, with the amount varying by source and participant.

Collaborating institutions collected whole blood in K2EDTA tubes following their own protocols. For TCRbeta analysis, collaborators shipped samples in one of three forms: frozen whole blood, isolated PBMCs, or DNA extracted from either of those sample types. TCRbeta CDR3 regions were amplified from genomic DNA by means of the immunoSEQ Assay, a bias-controlled multiplex PCR. The study's own analysis went as follows. Within the assay, amplification of reference gene primers was used to estimate how many nucleated cells each sample contained. To quantify the absolute abundance of each unique TCRbeta CDR3 rearrangement, sequence reads were collapsed and filtered. For each sample, productive Simpson clonality was calculated as the square root of Simpson's diversity index across productive rearrangements. TCRdb provides this immuneACCESS table in a form limited to in-frame rearrangements. Some clones are lacking; in checked studies, under half of them reflect an unresolved V gene, and why the rest are absent is not known. V and J calls and clone size are copied from that table; D and trimming were computed from the DNA. In this sample the table shows approximately 150,000 clones, about 88% of which occur a single time. 15% to 20% of the sample lies in the top ten.

With regard to this clone: The antigen it binds to is not known. One base away there is no much larger clone; base qualities are not given.

For this chain, trimming is 0 bases at the V end and 2 bases at the J end, and the number of junction bases without a gene match is 3. The germline V gene gives CDR1 as LGHNA and CDR2 as YSLEER. Spanning cysteine to phenylalanine, the CDR3 consists of 16 amino acids. Only the CDR3 DNA is retained, 48 bases long and in frame from the first base. The sequenced material came from peripheral blood. The receptor's source is a woman of 80 years or more with acute or convalescent COVID-19. The chain links TRBV4-3 with TRBJ2-7; 11 bases in the junction line up with TRBD2. The CDR3 is CASSQDLTSGTYEQYF. The nucleotide sequence is given as TGCGCCAGCAGCCAAGATCTGACTAGCGGGACCTACGAGCAGTACTTC.